This T cell receptor (beta chain) was observed in a study of OX40 agonist ivuxolimab in advanced cancers. Study background: Participants could have had prior anti-PD-1, anti-PD-L1 or anti-CTLA-4 therapy, and approximately 40% had some.

This clone was seen a handful of times. Profiled with immunoSEQ multiplex PCR; TCRdb holds only in-frame clones, not every one. This sample has approximately 70,000 clones, with less than 95% found just once. The germline gives CDR1 MNHNY, CDR2 SVGAGI (reference sequence). Trimming at V came to 2 bases and at J to 0 bases, leaving 2 bases not matched to a gene. CDR3 size: 16 residues. The rearrangement joins TRBV6-6 to TRBJ1-1; 11 bases fit TRBD1. The TCR sequence derives from an adult with an advanced solid tumor such as melanoma, head and neck, liver or kidney cancer. Sequenced material: CD4+ or CD8+ T cells sorted from blood, taken in a trial of the OX40 agonist ivuxolimab. The CDR3 protein is CASSYRTGGVNTEAFF. CDR3 nucleotides: TGTGCCAGCAGTTACCGGACAGGGGGCGTGAACACTGAAGCTTTCTTT.